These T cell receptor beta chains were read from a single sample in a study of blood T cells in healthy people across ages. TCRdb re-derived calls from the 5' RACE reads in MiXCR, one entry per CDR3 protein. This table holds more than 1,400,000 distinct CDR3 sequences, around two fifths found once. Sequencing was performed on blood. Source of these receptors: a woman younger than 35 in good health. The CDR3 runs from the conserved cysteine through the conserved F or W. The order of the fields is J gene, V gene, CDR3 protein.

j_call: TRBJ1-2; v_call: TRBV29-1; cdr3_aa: CSVDTDRSRSNYGYTF
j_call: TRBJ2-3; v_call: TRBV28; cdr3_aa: CASSFQGTIDTQYF
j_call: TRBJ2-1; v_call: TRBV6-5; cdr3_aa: CASSPDRCEQFF
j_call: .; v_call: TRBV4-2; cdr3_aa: CASSQEGLAGAATVSYEQYF
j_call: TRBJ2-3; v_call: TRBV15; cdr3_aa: CATSRTGLLTSTDTQYF
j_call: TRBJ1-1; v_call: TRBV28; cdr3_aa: CASSPPGPGDTEAFF
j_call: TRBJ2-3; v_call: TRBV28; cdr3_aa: CASTKKGGDTQYF
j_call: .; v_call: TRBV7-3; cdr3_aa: CASSPTAGGLEQYF
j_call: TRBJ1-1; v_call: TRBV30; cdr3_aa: CAWSWTGTGEAFF
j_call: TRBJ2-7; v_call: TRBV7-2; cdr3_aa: CASSLQRDMLYEQYF
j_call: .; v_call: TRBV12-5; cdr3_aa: CASGTSFNEQYF
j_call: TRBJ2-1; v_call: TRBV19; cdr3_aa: CASATSGGNEQFF
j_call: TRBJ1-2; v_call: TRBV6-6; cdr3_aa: CASSPEDSGLSGYTF
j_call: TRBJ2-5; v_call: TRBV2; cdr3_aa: CASSAGGDEQYF
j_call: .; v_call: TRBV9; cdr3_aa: CASSVELADEQYF
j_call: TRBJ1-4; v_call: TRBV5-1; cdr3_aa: CASSRTGPSTNEKLFF
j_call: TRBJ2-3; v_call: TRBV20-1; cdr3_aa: CSAPLGGTDTQYF
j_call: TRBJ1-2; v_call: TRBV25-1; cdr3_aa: CASSDMDSDSYGYTF
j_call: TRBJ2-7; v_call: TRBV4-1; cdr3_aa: CASSQIIGTGASYEQYF
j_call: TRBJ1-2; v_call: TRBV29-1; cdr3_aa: CSGDSLYGYTF
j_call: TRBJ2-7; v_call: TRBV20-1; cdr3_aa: CSATSPDSYEQYF
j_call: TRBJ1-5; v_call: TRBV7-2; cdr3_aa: CASSPVRSARQPQHF
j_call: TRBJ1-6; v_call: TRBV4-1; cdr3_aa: CASSHPAQGRDSPLHF
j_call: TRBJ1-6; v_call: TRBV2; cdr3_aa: CASSTGPNSPLHF
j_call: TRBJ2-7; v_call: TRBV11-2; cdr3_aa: CASGRLAGAYEQYF
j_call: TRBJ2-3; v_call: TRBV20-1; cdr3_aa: CSATRTSGGSTDTQYF
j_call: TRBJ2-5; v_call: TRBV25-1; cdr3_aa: CASSGGLDRYQETQYF
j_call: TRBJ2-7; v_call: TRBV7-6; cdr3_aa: CASSLTVSEQYF
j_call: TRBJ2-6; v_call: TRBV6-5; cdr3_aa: CASSYGGSGANVLTF
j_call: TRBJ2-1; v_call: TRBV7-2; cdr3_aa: CASSLGQGKWNEQFF
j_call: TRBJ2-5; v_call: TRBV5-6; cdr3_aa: CASSLVGNKETQYF
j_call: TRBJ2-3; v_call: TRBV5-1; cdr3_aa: CASSYWTSGSTDTQYF